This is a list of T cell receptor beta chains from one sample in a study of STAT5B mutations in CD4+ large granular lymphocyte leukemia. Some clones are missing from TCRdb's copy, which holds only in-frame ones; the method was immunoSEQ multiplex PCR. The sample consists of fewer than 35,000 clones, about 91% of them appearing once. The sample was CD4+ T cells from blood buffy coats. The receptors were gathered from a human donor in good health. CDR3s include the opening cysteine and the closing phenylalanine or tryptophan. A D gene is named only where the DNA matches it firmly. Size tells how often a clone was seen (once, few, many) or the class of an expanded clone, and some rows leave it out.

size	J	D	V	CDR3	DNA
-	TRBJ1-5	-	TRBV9	CASSVDSDWLKPQHF	TGTGCCAGCAGCGTAGACTCGGACTGGTTAAAACCCCAGCATTTT
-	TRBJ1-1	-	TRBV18	CASSPNTRAAEAFF	TGTGCCAGCTCACCAAACACCAGAGCGGCTGAAGCTTTCTTT
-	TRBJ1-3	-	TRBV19	CASSSGSGNTIYF	TGTGCCAGTAGTTCCGGTTCCGGAAACACCATATATTTT
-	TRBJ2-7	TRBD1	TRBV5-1	CASSLGQGGIYEQYF	TGCGCCAGCAGCTTAGGACAGGGGGGCATTTACGAGCAGTACTTC
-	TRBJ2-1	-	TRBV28	CASNSPIGDEQFF	TGTGCCAGCAACTCCCCTATTGGGGATGAGCAGTTCTTC
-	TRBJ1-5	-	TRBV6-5	CASSYSSGARNQPQHF	TGTGCCAGCAGTTACTCTTCGGGAGCGAGGAATCAGCCCCAGCATTTT
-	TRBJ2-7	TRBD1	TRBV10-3	CAISGGTGGRRYF	TGTGCCATCAGTGGGGGGACAGGAGGGCGTCGGTACTTC
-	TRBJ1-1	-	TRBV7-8	CASSLAGGPNTEAFF	TGTGCCAGCAGCTTAGCAGGGGGGCCGAACACTGAAGCTTTCTTT
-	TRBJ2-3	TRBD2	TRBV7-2	CASSFAAGGTDTQYF	TGTGCCAGCAGCTTTGCGGCGGGGGGCACAGATACGCAGTATTTT
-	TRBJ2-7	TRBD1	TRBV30	CAWRKVYRDRSYEQYF	TGTGCCTGGAGAAAAGTGTACCGGGACAGGTCCTACGAGCAGTACTTC
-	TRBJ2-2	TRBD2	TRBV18	CASSPPNLRLAGGPSGELFF	TGTGCCAGCTCACCACCGAATTTAAGACTAGCGGGAGGGCCGAGCGGGGAGCTGTTTTTT
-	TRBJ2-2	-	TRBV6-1	CASSEHAGGGELFF	TGTGCCAGCAGTGAACATGCGGGTGGCGGGGAGCTGTTTTTT
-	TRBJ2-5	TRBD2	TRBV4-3	CASSPNLAGGTGGETQYF	TGCGCCAGCAGCCCGAACTTAGCGGGAGGTACCGGGGGAGAGACCCAGTACTTC
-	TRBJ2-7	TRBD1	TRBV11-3	CASSPPGQGNEQYF	TGTGCCAGCAGCCCACCGGGACAGGGTAATGAGCAGTACTTC
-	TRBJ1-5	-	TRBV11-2	CASSLDLGPHQPQHF	TGTGCCAGCAGCTTAGATCTGGGACCCCATCAGCCCCAGCATTTT
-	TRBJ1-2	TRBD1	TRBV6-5	CASSYLRGTGPYGYTF	TGTGCCAGCAGTTACCTTCGCGGGACAGGGCCCTATGGCTACACCTTC
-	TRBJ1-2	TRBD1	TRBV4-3	CASSQKMEGGLYGYTF	TGCGCCAGCAGCCAAAAGATGGAAGGGGGCCTATACGGCTACACCTTC
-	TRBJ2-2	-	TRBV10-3	CAIRNPRPGELFF	TGTGCCATCAGGAATCCCCGTCCCGGGGAGCTGTTTTTT
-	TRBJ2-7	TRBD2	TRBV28	CASSPGRGLAGEKQYF	TGTGCCAGCAGTCCCGGGCGAGGACTAGCGGGAGAGAAGCAGTACTTC
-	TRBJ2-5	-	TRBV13	CASSPGTPGTQYF	TGTGCCAGCAGCCCCGGAACGCCTGGGACCCAGTACTTC
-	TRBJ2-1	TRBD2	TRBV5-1	CASSLSGDTYNEQFF	TGCGCCAGCAGTCTTAGCGGGGACACCTACAATGAGCAGTTCTTC
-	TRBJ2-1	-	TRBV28	CASSSYNEQFF	TGTGCCAGCAGCTCGTACAATGAGCAGTTCTTC
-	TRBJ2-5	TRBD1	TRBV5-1	CASSHGTGKETQYF	TGCGCCAGCAGCCACGGGACAGGGAAAGAGACCCAGTACTTC
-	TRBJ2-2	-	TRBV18	CASSFAGTGELFF	TGTGCCAGCTCGTTTGCGGGGACCGGGGAGCTGTTTTTT
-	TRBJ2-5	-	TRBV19	CASSQTATNQETQYF	TGTGCCAGTAGTCAGACAGCCACAAACCAAGAGACCCAGTACTTC
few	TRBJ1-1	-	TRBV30	CAWGLWTVNTEAFF	TGTGCCTGGGGCCTTTGGACGGTGAACACTGAAGCTTTCTTT
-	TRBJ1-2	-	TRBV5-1	CASRLNYGYTF	TGCGCCAGCAGACTGAATTATGGCTACACCTTC
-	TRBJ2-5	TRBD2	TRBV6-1	CASSDWTSGGQTQYF	TGTGCCAGCAGCGACTGGACTAGCGGGGGTCAGACCCAGTACTTC
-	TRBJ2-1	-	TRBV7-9	CASSLASGDNEQFF	TGTGCCAGCAGCTTAGCTAGCGGTGACAATGAGCAGTTCTTC
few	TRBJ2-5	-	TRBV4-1	CASSQLGAGEETQYF	TGCGCCAGCAGCCAGCTTGGGGCAGGGGAAGAGACCCAGTACTTC
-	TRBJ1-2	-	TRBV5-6	CASSFASYGYTF	TGTGCCAGCAGCTTCGCCAGCTATGGCTACACCTTC
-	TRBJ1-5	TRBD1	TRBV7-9	CASSSGTGDWNQPQHF	TGTGCCAGCAGCTCCGGGACAGGGGATTGGAATCAGCCCCAGCATTTT
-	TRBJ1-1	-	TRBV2	CATMWAPGTEAFF	TGTGCCACTATGTGGGCGCCGGGCACTGAAGCTTTCTTT
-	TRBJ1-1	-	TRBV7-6	CASSFGRSSTEAFF	TGTGCCAGCAGCTTCGGGAGATCGTCCACTGAAGCTTTCTTT
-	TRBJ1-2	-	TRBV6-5	CASSVAGGYYGYTF	TGTGCCAGCAGTGTGGCGGGGGGCTACTATGGCTACACCTTC
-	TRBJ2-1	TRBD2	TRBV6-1	CASIPGAAGGEQFF	TGTGCCAGCATACCCGGAGCCGCGGGGGGTGAGCAGTTCTTC
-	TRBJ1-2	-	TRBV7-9	CASTNAGGGYVGGYTF	TGTGCCAGCACAAACGCCGGAGGAGGATATGTAGGAGGCTACACCTTC
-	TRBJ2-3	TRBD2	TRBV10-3	CAISETAKGGRDYKDTQYF	TGTGCCATCAGTGAGACCGCAAAGGGTGGGAGGGATTATAAGGATACGCAGTATTTT
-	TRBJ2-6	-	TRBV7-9	CASSLVGHPSGANVLTF	TGTGCCAGCAGCTTAGTGGGACACCCATCTGGGGCCAACGTCCTGACTTTC
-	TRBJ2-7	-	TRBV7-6	CASSLGGVRYEQYF	TGTGCCAGCAGCTTGGGGGGAGTACGCTACGAGCAGTACTTC